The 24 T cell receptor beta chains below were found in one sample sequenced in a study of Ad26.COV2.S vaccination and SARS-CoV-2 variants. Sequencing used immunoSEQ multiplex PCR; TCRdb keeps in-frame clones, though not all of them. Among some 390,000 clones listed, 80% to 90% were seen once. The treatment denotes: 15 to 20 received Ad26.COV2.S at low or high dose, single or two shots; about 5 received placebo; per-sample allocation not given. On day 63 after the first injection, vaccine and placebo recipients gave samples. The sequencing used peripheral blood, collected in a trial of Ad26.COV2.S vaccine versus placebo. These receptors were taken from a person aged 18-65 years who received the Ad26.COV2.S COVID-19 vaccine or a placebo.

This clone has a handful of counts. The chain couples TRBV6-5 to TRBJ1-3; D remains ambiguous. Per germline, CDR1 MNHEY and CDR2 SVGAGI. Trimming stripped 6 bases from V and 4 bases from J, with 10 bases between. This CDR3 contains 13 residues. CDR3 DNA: TGTGCCAGCAGGAAGTCGCGGGGAAACACCATATATTTT. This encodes CASRKSRGNTIYF.

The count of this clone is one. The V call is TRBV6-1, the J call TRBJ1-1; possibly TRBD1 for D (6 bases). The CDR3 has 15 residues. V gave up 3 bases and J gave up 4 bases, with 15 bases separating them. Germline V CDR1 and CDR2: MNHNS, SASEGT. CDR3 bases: TGTGCCAGCAGTGAGGCACTACAGGGCGGCACTGAAGCTTTCTTT. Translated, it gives CASSEALQGGTEAFF.

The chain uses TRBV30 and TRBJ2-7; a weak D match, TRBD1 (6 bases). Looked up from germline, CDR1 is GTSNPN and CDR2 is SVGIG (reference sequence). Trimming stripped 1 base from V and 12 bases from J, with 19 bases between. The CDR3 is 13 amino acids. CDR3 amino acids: CAWSGGPGALWYF. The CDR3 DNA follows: TGTGCCTGGAGTGGGGGGCCAGGGGCCCTTTGGTACTTC.

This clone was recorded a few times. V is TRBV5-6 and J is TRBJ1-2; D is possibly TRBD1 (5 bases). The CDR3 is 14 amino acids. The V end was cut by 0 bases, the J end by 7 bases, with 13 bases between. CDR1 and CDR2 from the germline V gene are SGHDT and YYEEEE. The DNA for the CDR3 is TGTGCCAGCAGCTTGGGACCGCAGGGCTTTGGCTACACCTTC. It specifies CASSLGPQGFGYTF. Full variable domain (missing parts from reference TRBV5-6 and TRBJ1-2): DAGVTQSPTHLIKTRGQQVTLRCSPKSGHDTVSWYQQALGQGPQFIFQYYEEEERQRGNFPDRFSGHQFPNYSSELNVNALLLGDSALYLCASSLGPQGFGYTFGSGTRLTVV.

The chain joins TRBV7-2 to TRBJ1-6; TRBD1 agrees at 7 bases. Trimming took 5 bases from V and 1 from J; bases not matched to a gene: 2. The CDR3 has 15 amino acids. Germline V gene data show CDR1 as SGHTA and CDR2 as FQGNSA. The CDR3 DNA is TGTGCCAGCAGCCCAGGGGGTTCCTATAATTCACCCCTCCACTTT. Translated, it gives CASSPGGSYNSPLHF.

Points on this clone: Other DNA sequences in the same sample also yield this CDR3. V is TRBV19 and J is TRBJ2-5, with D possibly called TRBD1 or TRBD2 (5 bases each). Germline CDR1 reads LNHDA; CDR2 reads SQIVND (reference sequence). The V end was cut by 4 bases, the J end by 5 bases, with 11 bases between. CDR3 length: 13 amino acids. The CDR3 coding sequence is TGTGCCAGTAGTACGGGCAGGGAGGAGACCCAGTACTTC. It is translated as CASSTGREETQYF.

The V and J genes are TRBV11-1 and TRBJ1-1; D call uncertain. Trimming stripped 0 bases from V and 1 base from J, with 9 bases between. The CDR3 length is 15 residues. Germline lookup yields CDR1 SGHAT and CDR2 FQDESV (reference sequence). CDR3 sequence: CASSLAPTENTEAFF. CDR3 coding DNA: TGTGCCAGCAGCTTAGCCCCGACTGAGAACACTGAAGCTTTCTTT.

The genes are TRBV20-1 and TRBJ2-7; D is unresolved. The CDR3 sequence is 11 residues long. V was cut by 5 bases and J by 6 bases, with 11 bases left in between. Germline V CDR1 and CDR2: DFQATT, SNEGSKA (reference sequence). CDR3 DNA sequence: TGCAGTGCTGCCCGGAGTAGCGAGCAGTACTTC. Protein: CSAARSSEQYF.

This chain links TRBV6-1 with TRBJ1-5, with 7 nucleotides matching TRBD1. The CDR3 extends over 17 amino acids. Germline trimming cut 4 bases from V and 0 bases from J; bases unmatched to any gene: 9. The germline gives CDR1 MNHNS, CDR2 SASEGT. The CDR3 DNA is TGTGCCAGCAGTGCCCTGACGGGACAGATTAGCAATCAGCCCCAGCATTTT. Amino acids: CASSALTGQISNQPQHF.

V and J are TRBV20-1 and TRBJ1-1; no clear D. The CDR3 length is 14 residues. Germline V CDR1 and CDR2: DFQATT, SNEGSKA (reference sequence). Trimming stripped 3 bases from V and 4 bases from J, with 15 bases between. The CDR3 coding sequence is TGCAGTGCTAGTACTCAAGGGAGGAGCACTGAAGCTTTCTTT. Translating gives CSASTQGRSTEAFF.

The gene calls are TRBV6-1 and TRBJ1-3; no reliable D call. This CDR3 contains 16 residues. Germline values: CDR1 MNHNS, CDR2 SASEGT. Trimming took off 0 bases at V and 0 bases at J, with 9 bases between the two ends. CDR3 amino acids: CASSEASVNSGNTIYF. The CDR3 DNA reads TGTGCCAGCAGTGAAGCCTCGGTCAACTCTGGAAACACCATATATTTT.

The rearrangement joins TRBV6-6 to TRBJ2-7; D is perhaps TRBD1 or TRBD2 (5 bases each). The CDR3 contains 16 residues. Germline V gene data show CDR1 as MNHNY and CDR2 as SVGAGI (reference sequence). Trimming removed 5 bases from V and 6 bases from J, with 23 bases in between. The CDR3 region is CASSSPSWGILGEQYF. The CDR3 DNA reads TGTGCCAGCAGTAGTCCCTCATGGGGGATTTTGGGCGAGCAGTACTTC.

The CDR3 loop is CASSPHKEQGFRETQYF. CDR3 nucleotide sequence: TGCGCCAGCAGCCCGCATAAAGAGCAGGGTTTCCGAGAGACCCAGTACTTC. This chain uses TRBV5-1 with TRBJ2-5, with a weak D call TRBD1 (5 bases). The V end lost 4 bases, the J end lost 4 bases, and 23 bases lay between the germline ends. This CDR3 contains 17 residues. CDR1 is SGHRS and CDR2 is YFSETQ in the germline V gene.

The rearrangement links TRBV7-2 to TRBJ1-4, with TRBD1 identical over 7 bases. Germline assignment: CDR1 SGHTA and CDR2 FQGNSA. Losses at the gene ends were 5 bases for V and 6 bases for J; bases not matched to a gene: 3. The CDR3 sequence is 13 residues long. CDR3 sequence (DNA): TGTGCCAGCAGCCTGGGGACAGATGAAAAACTGTTTTTT. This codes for CASSLGTDEKLFF. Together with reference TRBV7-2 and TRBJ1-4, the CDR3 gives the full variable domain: GAGVSQSPSNKVTEKGKDVELRCDPISGHTALYWYRQSLGQGLEFLIYFQGNSAPDKSGLPSDRFSAERTGGSVSTLTIQRTQQEDSAVYLCASSLGTDEKLFFGSGTQLSVL.

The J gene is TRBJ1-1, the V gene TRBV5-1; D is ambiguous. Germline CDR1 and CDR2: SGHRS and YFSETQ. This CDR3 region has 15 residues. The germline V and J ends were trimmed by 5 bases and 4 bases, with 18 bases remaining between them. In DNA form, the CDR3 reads TGCGCCAGCAGTCGGCTAGGGCAAAAGGGCACTGAAGCTTTCTTT. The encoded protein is CASSRLGQKGTEAFF.

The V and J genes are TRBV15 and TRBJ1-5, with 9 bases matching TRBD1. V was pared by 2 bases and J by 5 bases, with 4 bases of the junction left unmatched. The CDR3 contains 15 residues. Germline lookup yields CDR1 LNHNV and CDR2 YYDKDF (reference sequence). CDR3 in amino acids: CATSRIQGADQPQHF. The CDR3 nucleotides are TGTGCCACCAGCAGAATACAGGGGGCTGATCAGCCCCAGCATTTT.

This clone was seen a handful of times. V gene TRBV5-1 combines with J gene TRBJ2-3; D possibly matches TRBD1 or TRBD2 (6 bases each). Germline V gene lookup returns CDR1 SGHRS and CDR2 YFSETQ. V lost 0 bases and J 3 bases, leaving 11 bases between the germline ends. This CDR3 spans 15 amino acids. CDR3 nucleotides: TGCGCCAGCAGCTTGGAGGGGGGCCTGACAGATACGCAGTATTTT. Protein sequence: CASSLEGGLTDTQYF.

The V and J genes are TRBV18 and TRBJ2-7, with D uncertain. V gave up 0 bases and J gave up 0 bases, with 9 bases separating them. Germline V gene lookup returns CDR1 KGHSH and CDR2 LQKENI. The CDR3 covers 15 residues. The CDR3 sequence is CASSPPNRNSYEQYF. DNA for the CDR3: TGTGCCAGCTCACCACCGAACAGAAACTCCTACGAGCAGTACTTC. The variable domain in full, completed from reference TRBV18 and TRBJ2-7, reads NAGVMQNPRHLVRRRGQEARLRCSPMKGHSHVYWYRQLPEEGLKFMVYLQKENIIDESGMPKERFSAEFPKEGPSILRIQQVVRGDSAAYFCASSPPNRNSYEQYFGPGTRLTVT.

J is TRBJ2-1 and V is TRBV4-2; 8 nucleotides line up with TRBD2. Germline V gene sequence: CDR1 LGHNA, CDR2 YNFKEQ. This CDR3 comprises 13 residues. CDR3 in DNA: TGTGCGGTTAGGGTAGCGGGGAACAATGAGCAGTTCTTC. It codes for CAVRVAGNNEQFF.

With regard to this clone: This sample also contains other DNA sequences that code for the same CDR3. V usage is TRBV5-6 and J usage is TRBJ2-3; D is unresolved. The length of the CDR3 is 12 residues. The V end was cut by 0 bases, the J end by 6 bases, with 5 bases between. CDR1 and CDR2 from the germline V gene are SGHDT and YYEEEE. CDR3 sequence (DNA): TGTGCCAGCAGCTTGGGGGGTGATACGCAGTATTTT. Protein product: CASSLGGDTQYF.

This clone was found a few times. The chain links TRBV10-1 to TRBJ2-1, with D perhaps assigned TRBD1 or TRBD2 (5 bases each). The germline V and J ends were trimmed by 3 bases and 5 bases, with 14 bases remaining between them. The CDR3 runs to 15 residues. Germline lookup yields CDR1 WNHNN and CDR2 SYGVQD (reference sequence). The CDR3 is CASSEDRLLNNEQFF. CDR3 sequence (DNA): TGCGCCAGCAGTGAAGACAGACTATTAAACAATGAGCAGTTCTTC.

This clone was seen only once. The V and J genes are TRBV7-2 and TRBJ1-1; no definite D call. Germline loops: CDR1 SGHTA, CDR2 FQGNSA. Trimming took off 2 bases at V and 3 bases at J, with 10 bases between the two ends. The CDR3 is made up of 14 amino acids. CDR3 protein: CASSLQPRDTEAFF. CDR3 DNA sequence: TGTGCCAGCAGCTTACAGCCTAGGGACACTGAAGCTTTCTTT.

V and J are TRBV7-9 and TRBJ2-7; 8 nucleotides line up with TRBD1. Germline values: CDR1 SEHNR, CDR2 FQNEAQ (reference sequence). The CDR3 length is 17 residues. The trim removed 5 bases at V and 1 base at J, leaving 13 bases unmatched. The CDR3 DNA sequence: TGTGCCAGCAGCCCCAAAGCCCGGGACAGGACATCCTACGAGCAGTACTTC. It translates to CASSPKARDRTSYEQYF.

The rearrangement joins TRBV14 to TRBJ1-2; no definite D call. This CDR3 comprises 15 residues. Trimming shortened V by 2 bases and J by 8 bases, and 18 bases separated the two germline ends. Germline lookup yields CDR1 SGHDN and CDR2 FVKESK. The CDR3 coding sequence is TGTGCCAGCAGCCAACTTGGGTCAGCACCAACGGGCTACACCTTC. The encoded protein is CASSQLGSAPTGYTF.